One sample yielded the 13 T cell receptor beta chains listed below, sequenced in a study of a mutant IDH1 vaccine in newly diagnosed glioma. Time point noted: week 23, last vaccination. It was 300 ug of mutant IDH1 20-mer peptide that made up each vaccine dose, given with topical imiquimod. Only in-frame clones appear in the TCRdb table, and some are missing; sequencing was by immunoSEQ multiplex PCR. The sample lists 52,000 or so clones, approximately 78% seen once, with roughly 8.8% in the top ten. Their recognized antigens are unknown. The sample was PBMCs, taken from a glioma patient whose treatment included an IDH1 peptide vaccine. The receptors here all came from a woman in her thirties or forties with glioma. Some clones in this sample may be carry-over from other donors' samples.

This chain connects TRBV5-5 to TRBJ1-5; perhaps TRBD1 as D (6 bases). The CDR3 contains 16 residues. V was trimmed by 0 bases and J by 1 base, leaving 11 bases between them. Germline-derived CDR1 and CDR2 are SGHKS and YYEKEE (reference sequence). The CDR3 loop is CASSLAGQGSNQPQHF. The CDR3 DNA reads TGTGCCAGCAGCTTGGCGGGCCAGGGGAGCAATCAGCCCCAGCATTTT.

The J gene is TRBJ2-5, the V gene TRBV6-1, with 8 bases aligning to TRBD1. The CDR3 extends over 15 amino acids. V shed 5 bases and J 4 bases; nucleotides not matched to a gene: 9. Germline CDR1 is MNHNS and CDR2 is SASEGT. The CDR3 spells CASSSGGRLLETQYF. Here the CDR3 DNA reads TGTGCCAGCAGTTCAGGGGGCAGGCTTTTAGAGACCCAGTACTTC.

This CDR3 reads CASTPRFTDTQYF. The CDR3 region has the DNA TGTGCCAGCACGCCTAGATTCACAGATACGCAGTATTTT. The V and J genes are TRBV6-6 and TRBJ2-3; D is unresolved. This CDR3 spans 13 amino acids. From germline, CDR1 is MNHNY and CDR2 SVGAGI (reference sequence). V shed 7 bases and J shed 2 bases, with 10 bases lying between them.

V usage is TRBV7-2 and J usage is TRBJ1-6; D unresolved. Deletions cut 3 bases from V and 0 bases from J, with 6 bases between. The CDR3 extends over 15 amino acids. Germline V gives CDR1 SGHTA, CDR2 FQGNSA. As DNA, the CDR3 is TGTGCCAGCAGCTTGGAGAGCTCCTATAATTCACCCCTCCACTTT. It is translated as CASSLESSYNSPLHF.

The chain couples TRBV30 to TRBJ2-7, with D perhaps matching TRBD2 (6 bases). The CDR3 totals 14 residues. CDR1 is GTSNPN and CDR2 is SVGIG in the germline V gene (reference sequence). The ends were cut back, 4 bases at V and 2 bases at J, with 15 bases in the middle. The CDR3 is CAWTAGRGAYEQYF. CDR3 nucleotide sequence: TGTGCCTGGACCGCGGGACGAGGAGCCTACGAGCAGTACTTC.

This chain links TRBV12-2 with TRBJ2-5. TRBV12-2 is labeled a pseudogene. This CDR3 contains 13 residues. The chain's CDR3 is CASLPWFQETQYF. The CDR3 region has the DNA TGTGCAAGTCTTCCCTGGTTCCAAGAGACCCAGTACTTC.

The chain employs TRBV5-4 and TRBJ2-4, with D possibly TRBD1 on 5 matching bases. Trimming pared 3 bases from V and 4 bases from J, leaving 11 bases between. The germline V gene has CDR1 SGHNT and CDR2 YYREEE (reference sequence). The CDR3 has 14 amino acids. The CDR3 DNA sequence: TGTGCCAGCAGCTCTACAGGAGTTAAAAACATTCAGTACTTC. This encodes CASSSTGVKNIQYF.

In its sample, this clone was seen a few times. The V and J genes are TRBV30 and TRBJ1-1; 8 nucleotides align to TRBD1. Germline assignment: CDR1 GTSNPN and CDR2 SVGIG (reference sequence). With 7 bases clipped from V and 1 base from J, the junction kept 5 bases outside the gene matches. The CDR3 length is 13 residues. This CDR3 is CAFDRGGNTEAFF. CDR3 nucleotides: TGTGCCTTTGACAGGGGCGGGAACACTGAAGCTTTCTTT. Full variable domain (outside the CDR3, taken from reference TRBV30 and TRBJ1-1): SQTIHQWPATLVQPVGSPLSLECTVEGTSNPNLYWYRQAAGRGLQLLFYSVGIGQISSEVPQNLSASRPQDRQFILSSKKLLLSDSGFYLCAFDRGGNTEAFFGQGTRLTVV.

This clone has just a few counts. V is TRBV2 and J is TRBJ1-5; D is unresolved. Germline-derived CDR1 and CDR2 are SNHLY and FYNNEI. V was cut by 2 bases and J by 0 bases, with 8 bases left in between. The CDR3 has 15 amino acids. The CDR3 region has the DNA TGTGCCAGCAGTGAAATAGGATATAGCAATCAGCCCCAGCATTTT. It specifies CASSEIGYSNQPQHF.

This clone occurred once. The junction departs from germline at one end; a sequencing error may be responsible. The chain has TRBV6-1 and TRBJ1-5; the D gene is possibly TRBD1 (6 bases). CDR1 MNHNS and CDR2 SASEGT come from the germline V gene. The length of the CDR3 is 15 residues. The CDR3: CASSLTGSGKQPQHF. CDR3 bases: TGTGCCAGCAGTTTAACAGGGTCGGGCAAGCAGCCCCAGCATTTT.

This clone was counted a few times. The rearrangement links TRBV14 to TRBJ1-1; tentatively, D is TRBD1 (5 bases). CDR3 length equals 14 residues. V lost 0 bases and J lost 7, with 12 bases in between. Germline V CDR1 and CDR2: SGHDN, FVKESK. The CDR3 sequence is CASSQDWGSLEAFF. The CDR3, as DNA: TGTGCCAGCAGCCAAGATTGGGGGAGTCTTGAAGCTTTCTTT.

The J gene is TRBJ2-3, the V gene TRBV9, with D possibly matching TRBD2 (5 bases). CDR1 is SGDLS and CDR2 is YYNGEE in the germline V gene. CDR3 length: 15 amino acids. V gave up 3 bases and J gave up 0 bases, with 11 bases separating them. This chain's CDR3 is CASSAQDSSTDTQYF. The CDR3 bases are TGTGCCAGCAGCGCCCAGGACTCTAGCACAGATACGCAGTATTTT.

The chain combines TRBV2 with TRBJ1-5, with D perhaps matching TRBD1 (5 bases). In germline, CDR1 is SNHLY, CDR2 FYNNEI. The CDR3 totals 16 residues. V was trimmed by 8 bases and J by 1 base, leaving 18 bases between them. The CDR3 loop is CASRIHTGRSNQPQHF. As DNA, the CDR3 is TGTGCCAGCCGAATACACACGGGGCGAAGCAATCAGCCCCAGCATTTT.